One T cell receptor beta chain is described in this entry. This entry comes from a study of blood T cell repertoires in COVID-19. The wider study: Sites in the United States, Italy and Spain provided acute and convalescent COVID-19 samples.

V was shortened by 6 bases and J by 7 bases, with 18 bases between the two germline ends. Germline V lookup: CDR1 MNHEY, CDR2 SMNVEV (reference sequence). This CDR3 comprises 15 residues. Original handling: The authors estimated nucleated cell counts from reference gene primer amplification. Assay used: immunoSEQ multiplex PCR; TCRdb lists only in-frame clones, some missing. D and trimming come from the DNA, and the V and J calls and clone size come from that table. This table has 250,000 to 350,000 clones, roughly nine tenths appearing once. The sample consisted of PBMCs or T cells enriched from blood (not recorded which). This sequence was found in a woman in her late teens or twenties who had recovered from COVID-19. The genes are TRBV27 and TRBJ1-4, with a possible D match to TRBD1 (6 bases). This CDR3 reads CASSPPGGAIEKLFF. The DNA for the CDR3 is TGTGCCAGCAGCCCCCCCGGGGGGGCGATTGAAAAACTGTTTTTT.